Each of the 27 T cell receptor beta chains below was sequenced from the same sample in a study of cytomegalovirus exposure and HLA in healthy donors. Researchers ran the PCR with 60 Vbeta and 13 Jbeta primers. The repertoire was sequenced with immunoSEQ multiplex PCR; TCRdb's copy has only in-frame clones and lacks some. The top ten hold over 1.3% of the sample, which has 150,000 to 170,000 clones, roughly four fifths seen once. The sample was PBMCs. The receptors stem from a young man in good health and CMV-seronegative.

The chain links TRBV18 to TRBJ1-1; no firm D call. Trimming removed 3 bases from V and 6 bases from J, with 8 bases in between. Germline values: CDR1 KGHSH, CDR2 LQKENI. There are 12 residues in the CDR3. The CDR3 nucleotides are TGTGCCAGCTCACCCCCGGAGGCTGAAGCTTTCTTT. Amino acids: CASSPPEAEAFF.

This clone occurred once. An end of the junction differs from the germline gene, which may be a read error. The rearrangement uses TRBV7-9 and TRBJ2-1, with 7 positions matching TRBD2. CDR3 length equals 14 residues. The germline gives CDR1 SEHNR, CDR2 FQNEAQ (reference sequence). The CDR3 is CTSSLVAGLQEQFF. In nucleotides, the CDR3 is TGTACCAGCAGCTTAGTAGCGGGCCTACAGGAGCAGTTCTTC.

The V call is TRBV6-5, the J call TRBJ1-5, with a tentative D call TRBD1 (6 bases). Deletions cut 0 bases from V and 5 bases from J, with 8 bases between. The germline V gene encodes CDR1 MNHEY and CDR2 SVGAGI. The CDR3 consists of 14 residues. This CDR3 reads CASSYSYRDQPQHF. The CDR3 DNA reads TGTGCCAGCAGTTACTCGTACAGGGATCAGCCCCAGCATTTT.

The chain has TRBV6-1 and TRBJ2-7; TRBD1 aligns across 7 bases. J gave up 0 bases and V 6 bases, and 2 bases lay outside the gene matches. Germline lookup yields CDR1 MNHNS and CDR2 SASEGT. CDR3 length: 13 amino acids. CDR3 loop: CASRGTASYEQYF. DNA of the CDR3: TGTGCCAGCAGAGGGACAGCCTCCTACGAGCAGTACTTC.

The J gene is TRBJ2-3, the V gene TRBV27, with D perhaps TRBD1 (5 bases). V was shortened by 3 bases and J by 6 bases, with 7 bases between the two germline ends. The CDR3 sequence is 12 residues long. CDR1 and CDR2 from the germline V gene are MNHEY and SMNVEV (reference sequence). CDR3 sequence (DNA): TGTGCCAGCAGTTTGGCAGGGGATACGCAGTATTTT. As protein: CASSLAGDTQYF.

The chain employs TRBV6-6 and TRBJ1-3; a weak D match, TRBD1 (6 bases). CDR1 is MNHNY, CDR2 SVGAGI, per germline (reference sequence). V lost 5 bases to trimming and J lost 4 bases, with 12 bases between them. This CDR3 has 14 amino acids. Here the CDR3 DNA reads TGTGCCAGCAGTCACAGGGAAATCGGAAACACCATATATTTT. Translated: CASSHREIGNTIYF.

The rearrangement links TRBV2 to TRBJ2-1; tentatively, D is TRBD2 (7 bases). Trimming took 6 bases from V and 5 from J, leaving 17 bases between them. Germline V gene data show CDR1 as SNHLY and CDR2 as FYNNEI. CDR3 length: 15 residues. As DNA, the CDR3 is TGTGCCAGCAGCTCAGCTAGCGGACAGAACAATGAGCAGTTCTTC. Amino acids: CASSSASGQNNEQFF.

The V gene is TRBV5-3, the J gene TRBJ1-2; no definite D call. TRBV5-3 is reported as an ORF; its role is uncertain. The CDR3 length is 14 residues. With 2 bases removed from V and 0 bases from J, the gap between germline ends came to 8 bases. The CDR3, as DNA: TGTGCCAGAAGCTTTAGCCTTACTAACTATGGCTACACCTTC. It encodes CARSFSLTNYGYTF.

This clone was counted a single time. The rearrangement joins TRBV4-1 to TRBJ1-2, with D possibly being TRBD1 (6 bases). The CDR3 loop spans 15 amino acids. Germline V gene lookup returns CDR1 MGHRA and CDR2 YSYEKL. V lost 3 bases and J lost 8, with 19 bases in between. CDR3 residues: CASSHPRGAQGGYTF. CDR3 coding DNA: TGCGCCAGCAGCCACCCCCGGGGGGCCCAGGGCGGCTACACCTTC.

This clone was seen more than once but under ten times. The rearrangement joins TRBV10-3 to TRBJ2-5; TRBD2 matches 8 bases. V dropped 0 bases and J dropped 1; count of bases not matched to a gene: 1. This CDR3 contains 15 residues. CDR1 and CDR2 (germline): ENHRY, SYGVKD. The CDR3 DNA reads TGTGCCATCAGTGAGTCTGCGGGGGGCCAAGAGACCCAGTACTTC. Its protein is CAISESAGGQETQYF.

The chain employs TRBV10-3 and TRBJ2-7, with D possibly TRBD2 on 6 matching bases. V lost 1 base to trimming and J lost 6 bases, with 13 bases between them. The CDR3 runs to 14 residues. Looked up from germline, CDR1 is ENHRY and CDR2 is SYGVKD. The chain's CDR3 is CAISEWGVGGEQYF. The CDR3 DNA follows: TGTGCCATCAGTGAGTGGGGGGTCGGGGGCGAGCAGTACTTC.

The chain joins TRBV5-1 to TRBJ2-5, with D possibly TRBD2 on 6 matching bases. Trimming took off 7 bases at V and 3 bases at J, with 13 bases between the two ends. CDR3 length: 13 amino acids. Germline-derived CDR1 and CDR2 are SGHRS and YFSETQ. For the CDR3, the DNA is TGCGCCAGCCTCATTGGCGGGGAAGAGACCCAGTACTTC. Translating gives CASLIGGEETQYF.

The gene calls are TRBV6-6 and TRBJ1-3; D perhaps matches TRBD1 (6 bases). Between the trimmed V and J ends, which lost 8 bases and 0 bases, there was a span of 11 bases. This CDR3 is built from 14 residues. The germline CDR1 and CDR2 sequences are MNHNY and SVGAGI (reference sequence). For the CDR3, the DNA is TGTGCCAGCGGGACACCTGACTCTGGAAACACCATATATTTT. Translation gives CASGTPDSGNTIYF.

Only one count was recorded for this clone. V and J are TRBV18 and TRBJ1-1; TRBD1 might be the D (6 bases). The CDR3 is 14 residues long. V was cut by 6 bases and J by 5 bases, with 16 bases left in between. Germline V gene lookup returns CDR1 KGHSH and CDR2 LQKENI. The CDR3: CASSPGAGRTEAFF. The DNA of the CDR3 is TGTGCCAGCTCCCCAGGGGCCGGGAGAACTGAAGCTTTCTTT.

The J gene is TRBJ1-5, the V gene TRBV7-9; D may be TRBD1 (5 bases). Germline V CDR1 and CDR2: SEHNR, FQNEAQ (reference sequence). Trimming removed 4 bases at V and 7 bases at J, with 14 bases between. The CDR3 is 14 residues long. The CDR3 DNA is TGTGCCAGCAGCTCTCAGGGTATCGTACAGCCCCAGCATTTT. Its protein product is CASSSQGIVQPQHF.

The rearrangement uses TRBV6-1 and TRBJ1-1; perhaps TRBD1 as D (5 bases). Germline V gene lookup returns CDR1 MNHNS and CDR2 SASEGT. V dropped 9 bases and J dropped 7 bases, with 15 bases sitting between them. The CDR3 totals 12 residues. CDR3 protein: CASTDQGDEAFF. CDR3 nucleotide sequence: TGTGCCAGTACTGACCAGGGCGATGAAGCTTTCTTT.

J is TRBJ1-3 and V is TRBV7-9; D is possibly TRBD1 (6 bases). The germline CDR1 and CDR2 sequences are SEHNR and FQNEAQ (reference sequence). V was cut by 5 bases and J by 4 bases, with 18 bases left in between. CDR3 length equals 16 residues. The CDR3 region has the DNA TGTGCCAGCAGCCCCAAACACAGGGTGGGAGGAAACACCATATATTTT. Amino acids: CASSPKHRVGGNTIYF.

The J gene is TRBJ2-7, the V gene TRBV5-4; 8 nucleotides agree with TRBD1. With 4 bases clipped from V and 5 bases from J, the junction kept 5 bases outside the gene matches. The CDR3 runs to 13 residues. From germline, CDR1 is SGHNT and CDR2 YYREEE (reference sequence). The CDR3 region is CASSRDRSNEQYF. The CDR3 DNA is TGTGCCAGCAGCCGGGACAGGAGCAACGAGCAGTACTTC.

This sequence joins TRBV27 and TRBJ2-1, with D unresolved. Trimming removed 10 bases at V and 6 bases at J, with 10 bases between. Germline V gives CDR1 MNHEY, CDR2 SMNVEV (reference sequence). The CDR3 is made up of 11 amino acids. The CDR3: CATCNSNEQFF. For the CDR3, the DNA is TGTGCCACGTGTAACTCCAATGAGCAGTTCTTC.

The chain employs TRBV7-8 and TRBJ2-6; D uncertain. The CDR3 loop spans 16 amino acids. Trimming shortened V by 1 base and J by 2 bases, and 9 bases separated the two germline ends. Germline CDR1 is SGHVS and CDR2 is FQNEAQ. CDR3 residues: CASSLVGFTGANVLTF. For the CDR3, the DNA is TGTGCCAGCAGCTTAGTCGGGTTTACTGGGGCCAACGTCCTGACTTTC.

This chain joins TRBV6-1 and TRBJ1-1; 8 positions agree with TRBD1. Trimming cost V 5 bases and J 4 bases; bases outside gene matches: 9. CDR1 MNHNS and CDR2 SASEGT come from the germline V gene. The CDR3 is 15 residues long. The CDR3 DNA reads TGTGCCAGCAGTTTCCAACAGGGGGGCACCACTGAAGCTTTCTTT. It yields the protein CASSFQQGGTTEAFF.

A few counts support this clone. V usage is TRBV10-3 and J usage is TRBJ1-3; D perhaps matches TRBD1 (5 bases). CDR3 length equals 14 residues. The germline V and J ends were trimmed by 7 bases and 4 bases, with 14 bases remaining between them. CDR1 and CDR2 (germline): ENHRY, SYGVKD. CDR3 coding DNA: TGTGCCATCAAGCCGGGGGAATTGGGAAACACCATATATTTT. Translated: CAIKPGELGNTIYF.

In its sample, this clone was seen once. This sequence joins TRBV19 and TRBJ2-5; 9 bases map to TRBD2. Unmatched junction bases numbered 6, after V lost 3 bases and J lost 1 base. The germline CDR1 and CDR2 sequences are LNHDA and SQIVND (reference sequence). The CDR3 runs to 16 residues. CDR3 nucleotides: TGTGCCAGTAGTATGGGGCTAGCGGGGTCCCAAGAGACCCAGTACTTC. Amino acids: CASSMGLAGSQETQYF.

This chain links TRBV6-6 with TRBJ2-1; TRBD1 aligns across 7 bases. Unmatched junction bases numbered 15, after V lost 8 bases and J lost 5 bases. Germline CDR1 and CDR2: MNHNY and SVGAGI (reference sequence). This CDR3 is built from 16 residues. The CDR3 here is CASFLGGRGSDNEQFF. In DNA, the CDR3 is TGTGCCAGCTTCTTAGGGGGCAGGGGGAGTGACAATGAGCAGTTCTTC.

This chain connects TRBV10-3 to TRBJ1-3, with a tentative D call TRBD1 (5 bases). The CDR3 extends over 14 amino acids. In germline, CDR1 is ENHRY, CDR2 SYGVKD. V shed 3 bases and J shed 1 base, with 7 bases lying between them. CDR3 residues: CAISDGASGNTIYF. The CDR3 DNA is TGTGCCATCAGTGATGGGGCTTCTGGAAACACCATATATTTT.

With respect to this clone: One end of the junction varies from germline; a read error may be responsible. The chain couples TRBV7-9 to TRBJ2-2; TRBD2 matches 14 bases. This CDR3 has 16 residues. CDR1 is SEHNR and CDR2 is FQNEAQ in the germline V gene (reference sequence). CDR3 residues: CSSSSRTSGRTGELFF. As DNA, the CDR3 is TGTTCCAGCAGCTCCCGGACTAGCGGGAGGACCGGGGAGCTGTTTTTT.

V and J are TRBV28 and TRBJ1-3; the match to TRBD1 covers 7 bases. This CDR3 comprises 14 residues. J gave up 2 bases and V 2 bases, and 0 bases lay outside the gene matches. Looked up from germline, CDR1 is MDHEN and CDR2 is SYDVKM. Here the CDR3 DNA reads TGTGCCAGCAGTTTAACAGGGGCTGGAAACACCATATATTTT. This gives the protein CASSLTGAGNTIYF.